Reported below is one T cell receptor beta chain. Other DNA sequences in the sample encode the same CDR3. Only in-frame clones appear in the TCRdb table, and some are missing; sequencing was by immunoSEQ multiplex PCR. The sample yields approximately 640,000 clones, 90% seen once. Germline-derived CDR1 and CDR2 are MNHEY and SMNVEV (reference sequence). This CDR3 is built from 14 residues. Trimming pared 5 bases from V and 1 base from J, leaving 9 bases between. The record originates from a study of shared clonotypes between healthy human individuals. Study in general: The study used three CD4 naive, three CD4 memory, two CD8 naive and one CD8 memory plate per donor.

The TCR comes from a man aged 18 to 30 in good health. Some clones in this sample may be carry-over from other donors' samples. The rearrangement joins TRBV27 to TRBJ1-5; D remains ambiguous. The sequenced sample was memory CD8+ T cells from PBMCs. As for subset: CD45RO+ cells pooled with CCR7-negative TemRA cells. CDR3 bases: TGTGCCAGCAGTCCCGGGGTGAGCAATCAGCCCCAGCATTTT. Translated, it gives CASSPGVSNQPQHF.